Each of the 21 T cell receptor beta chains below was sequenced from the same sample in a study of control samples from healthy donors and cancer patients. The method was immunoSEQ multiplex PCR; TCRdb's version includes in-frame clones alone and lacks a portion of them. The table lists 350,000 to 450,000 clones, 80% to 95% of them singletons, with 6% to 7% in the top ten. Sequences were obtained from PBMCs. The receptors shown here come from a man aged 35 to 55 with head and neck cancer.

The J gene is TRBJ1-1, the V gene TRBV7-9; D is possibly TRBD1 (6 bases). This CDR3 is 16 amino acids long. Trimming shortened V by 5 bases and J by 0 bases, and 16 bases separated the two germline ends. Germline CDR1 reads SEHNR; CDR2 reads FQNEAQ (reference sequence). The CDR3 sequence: CASSPTGGLMNTEAFF. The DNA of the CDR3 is TGTGCCAGCAGCCCCACGGGGGGGCTCATGAACACTGAAGCTTTCTTT.

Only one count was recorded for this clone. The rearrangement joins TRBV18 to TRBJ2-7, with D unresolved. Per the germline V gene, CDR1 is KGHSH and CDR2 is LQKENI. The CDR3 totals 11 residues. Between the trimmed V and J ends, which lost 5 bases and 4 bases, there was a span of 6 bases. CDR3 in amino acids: CASSFDYEQYF. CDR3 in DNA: TGTGCCAGCTCATTCGATTACGAGCAGTACTTC.

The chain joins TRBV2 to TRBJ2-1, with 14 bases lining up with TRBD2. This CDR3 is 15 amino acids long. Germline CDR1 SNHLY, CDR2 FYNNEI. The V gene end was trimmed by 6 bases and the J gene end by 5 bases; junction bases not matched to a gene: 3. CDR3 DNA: TGTGCCAGCAGGCGGACTAGCGGGAGGAACAATGAGCAGTTCTTC. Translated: CASRRTSGRNNEQFF. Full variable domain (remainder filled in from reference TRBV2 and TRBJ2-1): EPEVTQTPSHQVTQMGQEVILRCVPISNHLYFYWYRQILGQKVEFLVSFYNNEISEKSEIFDDQFSVERPDGSNFTLKIRSTKLEDSAMYFCASRRTSGRNNEQFFGPGTRLTVL.

The CDR3 DNA follows: TGCGCCAGCAGCTTGTCTTCCACCGCGGGTTCCTACGAGCAGTACTTC. It yields the protein CASSLSSTAGSYEQYF. This chain uses TRBV5-1 with TRBJ2-7, with D maybe TRBD2 (5 bases). Germline-derived CDR1 and CDR2 are SGHRS and YFSETQ. V was pared by 1 base and J by 1 base, with 15 bases between. The CDR3 runs 16 residues.

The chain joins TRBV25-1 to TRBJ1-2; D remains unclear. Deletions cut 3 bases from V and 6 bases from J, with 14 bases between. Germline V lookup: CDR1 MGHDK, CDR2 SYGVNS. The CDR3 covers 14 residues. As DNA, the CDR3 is TGTGCCAGCAGTGAGGTTCCGGGGAGGGATGGCTACACCTTC. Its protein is CASSEVPGRDGYTF.

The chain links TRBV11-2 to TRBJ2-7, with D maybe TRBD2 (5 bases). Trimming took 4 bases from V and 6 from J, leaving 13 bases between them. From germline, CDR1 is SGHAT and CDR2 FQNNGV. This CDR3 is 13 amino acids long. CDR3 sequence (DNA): TGTGCCAGCAGCTGGAGTACGGGGAGCGAGCAGTACTTC. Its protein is CASSWSTGSEQYF.

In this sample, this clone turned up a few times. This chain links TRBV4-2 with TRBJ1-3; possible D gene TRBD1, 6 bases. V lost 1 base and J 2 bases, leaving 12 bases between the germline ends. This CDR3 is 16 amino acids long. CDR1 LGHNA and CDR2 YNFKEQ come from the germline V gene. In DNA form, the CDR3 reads TGTGCCAGCAGCCAAGTGAGGGGGGGTACTGGAAACACCATATATTTT. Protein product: CASSQVRGGTGNTIYF.

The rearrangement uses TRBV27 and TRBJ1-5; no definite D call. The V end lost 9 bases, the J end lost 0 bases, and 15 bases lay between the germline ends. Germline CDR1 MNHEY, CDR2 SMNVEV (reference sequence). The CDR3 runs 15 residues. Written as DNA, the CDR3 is TGTGCCAGTCTCTCGCTCAAAAATAGCAATCAGCCCCAGCATTTT. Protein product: CASLSLKNSNQPQHF.

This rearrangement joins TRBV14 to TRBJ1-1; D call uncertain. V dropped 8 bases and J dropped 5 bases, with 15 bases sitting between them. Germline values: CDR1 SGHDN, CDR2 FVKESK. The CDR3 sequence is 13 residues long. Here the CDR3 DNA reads TGTGCCAGCTACAGTGGATTGGGGACTGAAGCTTTCTTT. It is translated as CASYSGLGTEAFF.

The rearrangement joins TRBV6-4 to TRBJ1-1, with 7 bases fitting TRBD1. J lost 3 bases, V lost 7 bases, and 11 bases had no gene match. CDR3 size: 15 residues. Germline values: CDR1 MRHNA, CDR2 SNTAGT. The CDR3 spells CASKPQDRDDTEAFF. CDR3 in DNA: TGTGCCAGCAAGCCCCAAGACAGGGACGACACTGAAGCTTTCTTT.

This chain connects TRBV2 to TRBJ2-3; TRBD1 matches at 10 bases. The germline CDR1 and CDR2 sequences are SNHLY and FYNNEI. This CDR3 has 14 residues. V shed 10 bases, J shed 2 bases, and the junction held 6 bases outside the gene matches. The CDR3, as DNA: TGTGCCATGAAGACAGGGGGCTACACAGATACGCAGTATTTT. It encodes CAMKTGGYTDTQYF. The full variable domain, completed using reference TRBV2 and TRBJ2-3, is EPEVTQTPSHQVTQMGQEVILRCVPISNHLYFYWYRQILGQKVEFLVSFYNNEISEKSEIFDDQFSVERPDGSNFTLKIRSTKLEDSAMYFCAMKTGGYTDTQYFGPGTRLTVL.

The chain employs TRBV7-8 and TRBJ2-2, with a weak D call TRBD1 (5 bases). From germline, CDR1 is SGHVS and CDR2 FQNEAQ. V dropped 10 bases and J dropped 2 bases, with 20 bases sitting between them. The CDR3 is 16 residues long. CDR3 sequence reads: CATVTSKGANTGELFF. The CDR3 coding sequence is TGTGCCACTGTCACTTCAAAAGGGGCCAACACCGGGGAGCTGTTTTTT.

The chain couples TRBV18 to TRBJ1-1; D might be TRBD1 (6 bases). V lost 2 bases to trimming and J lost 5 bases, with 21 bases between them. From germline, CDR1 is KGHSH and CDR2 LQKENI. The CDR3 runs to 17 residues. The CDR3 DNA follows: TGTGCCAGCTCACCAATTAGTACTGGGACAACGGGAACTGAAGCTTTCTTT. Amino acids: CASSPISTGTTGTEAFF.

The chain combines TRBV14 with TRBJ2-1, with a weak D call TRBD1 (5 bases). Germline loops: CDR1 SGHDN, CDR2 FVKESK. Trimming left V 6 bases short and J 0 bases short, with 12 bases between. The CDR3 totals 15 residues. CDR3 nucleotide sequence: TGTGCCAGCAGTCGACAGTGGAGCTCCTACAATGAGCAGTTCTTC. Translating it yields CASSRQWSSYNEQFF.

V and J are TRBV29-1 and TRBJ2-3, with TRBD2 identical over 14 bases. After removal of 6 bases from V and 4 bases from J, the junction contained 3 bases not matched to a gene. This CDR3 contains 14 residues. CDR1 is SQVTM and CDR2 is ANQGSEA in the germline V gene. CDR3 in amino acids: CSVWTSGRSDTQYF. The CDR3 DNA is TGCAGCGTGTGGACTAGCGGGAGGTCAGATACGCAGTATTTT.

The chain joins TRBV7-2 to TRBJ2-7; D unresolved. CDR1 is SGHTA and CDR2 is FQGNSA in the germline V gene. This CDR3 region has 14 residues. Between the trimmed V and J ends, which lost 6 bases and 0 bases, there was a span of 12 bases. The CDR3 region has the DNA TGTGCCAGCAGGCAGGACGGTAGCTCCTACGAGCAGTACTTC. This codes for CASRQDGSSYEQYF.

DNA of the CDR3: TGTGCCAGCGCACCTTCGGGACACCCGAACACCGGGGAGCTGTTTTTT. It yields the protein CASAPSGHPNTGELFF. The rearrangement joins TRBV28 to TRBJ2-2; perhaps TRBD1 as D (6 bases). The CDR3 covers 16 residues. Germline values: CDR1 MDHEN, CDR2 SYDVKM. V lost 8 bases, J lost 0 bases, and 16 bases lay in between.

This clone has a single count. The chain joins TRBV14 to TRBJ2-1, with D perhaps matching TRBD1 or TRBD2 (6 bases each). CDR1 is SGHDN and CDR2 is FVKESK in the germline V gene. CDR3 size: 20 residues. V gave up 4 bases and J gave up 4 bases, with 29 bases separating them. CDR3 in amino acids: CASSPNTLGRRWGAYNEQFF. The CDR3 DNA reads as TGTGCCAGCAGCCCCAATACGTTGGGGCGGAGGTGGGGGGCGTACAATGAGCAGTTCTTC.

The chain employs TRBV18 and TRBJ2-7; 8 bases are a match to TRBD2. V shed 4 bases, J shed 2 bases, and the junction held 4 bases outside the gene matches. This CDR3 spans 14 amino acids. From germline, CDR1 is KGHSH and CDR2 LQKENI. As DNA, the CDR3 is TGTGCCAGCTCACAGGCGGGGGGCACCTACGAGCAGTACTTC. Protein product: CASSQAGGTYEQYF.

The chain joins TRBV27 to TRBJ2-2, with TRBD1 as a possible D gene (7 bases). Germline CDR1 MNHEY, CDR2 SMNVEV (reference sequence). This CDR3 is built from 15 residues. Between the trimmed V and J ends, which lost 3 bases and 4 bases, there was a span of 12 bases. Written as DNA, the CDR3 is TGTGCCAGCAGTTTGGAGGGGGCCCCCACCGGGGAGCTGTTTTTT. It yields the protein CASSLEGAPTGELFF.

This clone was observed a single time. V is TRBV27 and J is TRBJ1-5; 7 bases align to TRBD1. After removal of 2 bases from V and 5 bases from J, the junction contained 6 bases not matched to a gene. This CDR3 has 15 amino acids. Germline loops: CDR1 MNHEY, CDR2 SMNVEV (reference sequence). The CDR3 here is CASSLRGTADQPQHF. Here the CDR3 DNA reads TGTGCCAGCAGTTTAAGGGGGACAGCGGATCAGCCCCAGCATTTT.